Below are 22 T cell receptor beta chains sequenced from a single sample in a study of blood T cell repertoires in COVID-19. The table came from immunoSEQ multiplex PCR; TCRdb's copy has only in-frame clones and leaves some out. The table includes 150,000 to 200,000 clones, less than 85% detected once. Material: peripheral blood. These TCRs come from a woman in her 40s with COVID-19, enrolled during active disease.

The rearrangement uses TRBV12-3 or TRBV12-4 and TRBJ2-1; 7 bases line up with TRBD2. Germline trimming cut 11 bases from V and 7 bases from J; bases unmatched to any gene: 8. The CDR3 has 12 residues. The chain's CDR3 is CAGGDSLNEQFF. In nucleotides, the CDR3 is TGTGCCGGGGGGGACTCACTGAATGAGCAGTTCTTC.

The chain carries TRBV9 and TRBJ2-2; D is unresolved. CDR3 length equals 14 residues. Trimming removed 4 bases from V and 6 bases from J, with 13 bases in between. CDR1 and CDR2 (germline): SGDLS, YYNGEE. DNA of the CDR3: TGTGCCAGCAGCCCCCACAGTGGGCCCGGGGAGCTGTTTTTT. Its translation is CASSPHSGPGELFF.

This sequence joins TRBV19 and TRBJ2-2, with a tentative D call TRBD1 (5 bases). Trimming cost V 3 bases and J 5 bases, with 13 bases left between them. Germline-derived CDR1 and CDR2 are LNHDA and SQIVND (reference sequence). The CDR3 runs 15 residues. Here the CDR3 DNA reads TGTGCCAGTAGTATCAGGGTTCGCTTAACCGGGGAGCTGTTTTTT. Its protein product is CASSIRVRLTGELFF.

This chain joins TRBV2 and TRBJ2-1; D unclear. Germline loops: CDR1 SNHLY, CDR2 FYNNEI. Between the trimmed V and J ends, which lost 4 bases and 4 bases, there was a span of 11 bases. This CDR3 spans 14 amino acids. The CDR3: CASSGERYYNEQFF. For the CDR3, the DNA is TGTGCCAGCAGTGGAGAGAGGTATTACAATGAGCAGTTCTTC.

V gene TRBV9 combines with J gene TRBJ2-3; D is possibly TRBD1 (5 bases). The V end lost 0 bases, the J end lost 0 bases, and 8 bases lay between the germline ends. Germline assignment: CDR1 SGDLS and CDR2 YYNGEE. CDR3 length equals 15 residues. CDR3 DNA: TGTGCCAGCAGCGTAGTTAGGGGAAGCACAGATACGCAGTATTTT. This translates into CASSVVRGSTDTQYF.

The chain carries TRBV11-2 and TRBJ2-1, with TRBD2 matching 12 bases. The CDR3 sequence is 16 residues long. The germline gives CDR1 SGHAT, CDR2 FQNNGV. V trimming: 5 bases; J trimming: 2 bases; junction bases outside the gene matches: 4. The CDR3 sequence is CASSPGLAGTYNEQFF. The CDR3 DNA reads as TGTGCCAGCAGCCCCGGACTAGCGGGGACCTACAATGAGCAGTTCTTC.

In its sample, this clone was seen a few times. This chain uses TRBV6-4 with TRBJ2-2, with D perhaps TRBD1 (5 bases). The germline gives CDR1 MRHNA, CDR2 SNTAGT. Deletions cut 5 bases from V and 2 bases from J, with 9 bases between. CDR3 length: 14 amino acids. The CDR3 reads CASSSQGNTGELFF. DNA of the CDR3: TGTGCCAGCAGTTCCCAGGGAAACACCGGGGAGCTGTTTTTT.

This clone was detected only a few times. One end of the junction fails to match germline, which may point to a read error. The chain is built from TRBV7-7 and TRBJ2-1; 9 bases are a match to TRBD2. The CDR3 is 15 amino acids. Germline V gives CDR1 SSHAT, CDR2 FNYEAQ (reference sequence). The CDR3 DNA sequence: TGTGCTAGCAGCGAAGGGACTAGCAGTTACAATGAGCAGTTCTTC. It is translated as CASSEGTSSYNEQFF. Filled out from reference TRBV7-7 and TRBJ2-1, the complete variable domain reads GAGVSQSPRYKVTKRGQDVTLRCDPISSHATLYWYQQALGQGPEFLTYFNYEAQPDKSGLPSDRFSAERPEGSISTLTIQRTEQRDSAMYRCASSEGTSSYNEQFFGPGTRLTVL.

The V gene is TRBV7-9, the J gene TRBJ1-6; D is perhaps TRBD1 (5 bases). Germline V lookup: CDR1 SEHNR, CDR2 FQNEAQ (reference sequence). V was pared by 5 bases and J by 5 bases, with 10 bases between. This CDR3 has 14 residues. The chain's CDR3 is CASSRDRNNSPLHF. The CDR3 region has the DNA TGTGCCAGCAGCCGTGACAGAAATAATTCACCCCTCCACTTT.

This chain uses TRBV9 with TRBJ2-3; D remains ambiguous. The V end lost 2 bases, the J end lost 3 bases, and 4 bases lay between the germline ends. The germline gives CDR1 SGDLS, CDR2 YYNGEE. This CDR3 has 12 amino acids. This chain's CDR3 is CASSVGTDTQYF. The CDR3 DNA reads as TGTGCCAGCAGCGTCGGTACAGATACGCAGTATTTT.

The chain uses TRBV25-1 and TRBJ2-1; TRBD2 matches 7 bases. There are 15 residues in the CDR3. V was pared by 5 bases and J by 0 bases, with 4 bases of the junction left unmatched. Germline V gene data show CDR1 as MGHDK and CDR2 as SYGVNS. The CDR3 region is CASSLRGSSYNEQFF. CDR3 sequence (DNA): TGTGCCAGCAGTTTGCGGGGGAGCTCCTACAATGAGCAGTTCTTC.

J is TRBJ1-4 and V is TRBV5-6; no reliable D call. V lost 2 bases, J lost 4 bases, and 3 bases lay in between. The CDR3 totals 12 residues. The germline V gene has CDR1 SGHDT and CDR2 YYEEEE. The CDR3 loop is CASSFLNEKLFF. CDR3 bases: TGTGCCAGCAGCTTCCTTAATGAAAAACTGTTTTTT.

The CDR3 region is CASMLSDRGTFGTEAFF. In DNA form, the CDR3 reads TGTGCCAGTATGTTGTCGGACAGGGGTACGTTTGGCACTGAAGCTTTCTTT. The rearrangement joins TRBV19 to TRBJ1-1, with 9 bases fitting TRBD1. Germline-derived CDR1 and CDR2 are LNHDA and SQIVND (reference sequence). V was clipped by 7 bases and J by 4 bases; unmatched bases: 16. This CDR3 has 17 residues. Full variable domain (remainder filled in from reference TRBV19 and TRBJ1-1): DGGITQSPKYLFRKEGQNVTLSCEQNLNHDAMYWYRQDPGQGLRLIYYSQIVNDFQKGDIAEGYSVSREKKESFPLTVTSAQKNPTAFYLCASMLSDRGTFGTEAFFGQGTRLTVV.

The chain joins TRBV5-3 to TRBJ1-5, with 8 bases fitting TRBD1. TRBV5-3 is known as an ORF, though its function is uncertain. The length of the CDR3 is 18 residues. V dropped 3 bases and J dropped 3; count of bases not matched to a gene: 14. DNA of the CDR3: TGTGCCAGAAGCTGGGGCCAGACAGGGGTCCCGGTCAATCAGCCCCAGCATTTT. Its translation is CARSWGQTGVPVNQPQHF.

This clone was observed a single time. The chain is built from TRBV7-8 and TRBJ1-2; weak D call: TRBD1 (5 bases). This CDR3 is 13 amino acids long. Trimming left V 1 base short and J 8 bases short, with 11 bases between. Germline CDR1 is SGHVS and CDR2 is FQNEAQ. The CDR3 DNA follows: TGTGCCAGCAGCTTAGTGGGGCAGTCCGGCTACACCTTC. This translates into CASSLVGQSGYTF.

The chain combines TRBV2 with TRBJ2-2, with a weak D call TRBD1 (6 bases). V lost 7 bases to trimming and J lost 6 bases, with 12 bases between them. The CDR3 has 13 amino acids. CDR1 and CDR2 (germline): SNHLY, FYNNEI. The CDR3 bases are TGTGCCAGCACTAACAGGGTTGCCGGGGAGCTGTTTTTT. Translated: CASTNRVAGELFF.

The CDR3 region is CASSFGGRDGYTF. CDR3 nucleotides: TGTGCCAGCAGCTTCGGGGGGAGGGATGGCTACACCTTC. The V gene is TRBV7-9, the J gene TRBJ1-2; D might be TRBD1 (5 bases). This CDR3 contains 13 residues. V lost 3 bases and J 6 bases, leaving 11 bases between the germline ends. In germline, CDR1 is SEHNR, CDR2 FQNEAQ (reference sequence).

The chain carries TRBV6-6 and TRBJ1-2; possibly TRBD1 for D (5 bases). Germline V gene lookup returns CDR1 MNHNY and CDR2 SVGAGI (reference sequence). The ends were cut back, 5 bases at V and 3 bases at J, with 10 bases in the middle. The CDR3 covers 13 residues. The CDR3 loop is CASSQQVDYGYTF. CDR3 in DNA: TGTGCCAGCAGTCAACAGGTGGACTATGGCTACACCTTC.

CDR3 amino acids: CASSLTHEAFF. DNA of the CDR3: TGTGCCAGCAGCTTAACTCACGAAGCTTTCTTT. This sequence joins TRBV7-8 and TRBJ1-1, with D hard to call. CDR3 length: 11 amino acids. Per germline, CDR1 SGHVS and CDR2 FQNEAQ. V was clipped by 2 bases and J by 8 bases, with 6 bases between them.

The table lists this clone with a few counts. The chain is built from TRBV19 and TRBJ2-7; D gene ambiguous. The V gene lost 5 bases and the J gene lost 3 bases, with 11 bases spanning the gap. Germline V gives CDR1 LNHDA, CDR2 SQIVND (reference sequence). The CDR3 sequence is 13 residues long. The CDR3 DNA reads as TGTGCCAGTAGTCAAACTACGTACTACGAGCAGTACTTC. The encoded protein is CASSQTTYYEQYF. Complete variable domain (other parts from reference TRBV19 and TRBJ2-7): DGGITQSPKYLFRKEGQNVTLSCEQNLNHDAMYWYRQDPGQGLRLIYYSQIVNDFQKGDIAEGYSVSREKKESFPLTVTSAQKNPTAFYLCASSQTTYYEQYFGPGTRLTVT.

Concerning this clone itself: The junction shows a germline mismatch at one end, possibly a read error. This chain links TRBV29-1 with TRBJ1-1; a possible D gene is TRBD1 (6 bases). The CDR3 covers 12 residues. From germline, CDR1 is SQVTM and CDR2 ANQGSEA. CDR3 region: CSVEVQGTEAFF. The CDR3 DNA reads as TGCAGCGTCGAAGTACAGGGCACTGAAGCTTTCTTT.

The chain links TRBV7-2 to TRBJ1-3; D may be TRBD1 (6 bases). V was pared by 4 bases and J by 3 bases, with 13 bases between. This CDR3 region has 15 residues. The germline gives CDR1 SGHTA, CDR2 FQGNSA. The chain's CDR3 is CASSSNSGDGNTIYF. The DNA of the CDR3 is TGTGCCAGCAGCTCGAACTCAGGGGATGGAAACACCATATATTTT.